Sequencing of this T cell receptor beta chain was carried out in a study of CXCR3-negative and CXCR3-positive naive CD8 T cells (dated by TCRdb to between 2018 and 2021). As for the study more broadly: In total, some 130 million TRB reads were obtained, or roughly 1.5 +/- 0.3 million reads per library. The diversity and physicochemical repertoire analyses included 11 donors pooled from two independent experiments. For the TRBV-TRBJ cluster analysis, the naive subsets came from about five donors, while the memory cells came from 3 donors.

The full study reports these points: Repertoire diversity was comparably high in both naive subsets but much lower in memory CD8+ T cells. Within the same donor, TRBV-TRBJ usage looked similar between naive CXCR3-negative and CXCR3-positive cells, but memory cells had distinct patterns. TRB CDR3s from CXCR3-positive naive cells showed higher hydrophobicity (lower Kidera factor 4), lower energy, and higher strength and volume indices than CXCR3-negative naive cells. Freshly isolated PBMCs were used for most assays because CXCR3 expression partially decreased after cryopreservation. Because surface CD5, which has been linked to self-reactivity in mice, was comparable between naive subsets, TCR interaction strength was also inferred from TRB CDR3 physicochemical properties.

These reads were obtained on a NextSeq 550. The Human TCR Profiling Kit (MiLaboratory) was used to prepare UMI-labeled 5' RACE TRB cDNA libraries. The full amount of extracted RNA was used for cDNA synthesis, and the full amount of resulting cDNA was used for PCR amplification. Libraries were prepared in parallel with an identical number of PCR cycles. The paper's processing steps were these. MIGEC and MiXCR extracted about 50,000 +/- 9,200 unique UMI-labeled TRB cDNA molecules per library, requiring at least two reads per UMI. On average, each library contained approximately 40,000 +/- 10,000 functional in-frame TRB CDR3 nucleotide clonotypes without stop codons. Diversity metrics, including normalized Shannon-Wiener and Chao1, were computed in VDJtools after downsampling to 5000 UMI-labeled TRB molecules per sample. VDJtools computed clonotype-size-weighted physicochemical properties of the central five CDR3 residues: interaction energy, strength, volume and Kidera factor 4. Once TCRdb had reprocessed the reads, it stored one entry per CDR3 protein sequence and supplied no DNA. Here the V and J calls rest on TCRdb's processing, not on the authors' analysis. This specimen's table enumerates about 92,000 distinct CDR3 sequences. Of the sample, 0.82% is held by the ten largest clones.

For each CD8+ T cell subset, flow sorting was done in triplicate, and roughly 320,000 cells per subset went directly into RLT lysis buffer. To keep memory contaminants out, a stringent definition of naive CD8+ T cells was applied: CD45RO-CCR7+CD27+CD95-. Peripheral blood mononuclear cells were isolated from buffy coats by standard density gradient centrifugation. Naive CXCR3-negative and CXCR3-positive CD8+ T cells were flow-sorted on a FACSAria III. Total RNA was extracted from sorted cells with an RNeasy Mini Kit. A remark on this clonotype: What antigen it recognizes has not been identified.

The CDR1 and CDR2 encoded by the germline V gene (reference sequence) are LNHNV and YYDKDF. From the cysteine through the phenylalanine, the CDR3 covers 14 amino acids. DNA for this receptor is not on file. Recombination linked TRBV15 to TRBJ1-6; there is no DNA to check the TCRdb D call of TRBD1. The sequencing sample was made of naive CXCR3+ CD8+ T cells from blood. The sample's cell subset or site, from its label and the paper: CD45RO-CCR7+CD27+CD95- naive CD8+ T cells expressing CXCR3 (TNR3+). The receptor was derived from a human donor in good health. Some clones in this sample may be carry-over from other donors' samples. The CDR3 amino acid sequence is: CATSTQGLNSPLHF. The variable domain in full, with residues beyond the CDR3 obtained from the reference TRBV15 and TRBJ1-6 genes, is DAMVIQNPRYQVTQFGKPVTLSCSQTLNHNVMYWYQQKSSQAPKLLFHYYDKDFNNEADTPDNFQSRRPNTSFCFLDIRSPGLGDTAMYLCATSTQGLNSPLHFGNGTRLTVT.